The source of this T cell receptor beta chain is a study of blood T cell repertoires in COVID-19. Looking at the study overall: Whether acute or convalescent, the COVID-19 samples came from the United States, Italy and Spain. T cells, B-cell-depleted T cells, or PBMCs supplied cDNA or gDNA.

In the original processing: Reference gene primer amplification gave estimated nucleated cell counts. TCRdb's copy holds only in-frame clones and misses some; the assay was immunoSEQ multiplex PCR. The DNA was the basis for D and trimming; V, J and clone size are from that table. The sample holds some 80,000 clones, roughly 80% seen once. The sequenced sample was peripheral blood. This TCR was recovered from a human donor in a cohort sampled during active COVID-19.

The CDR3 sequence: CASSLISEKSYTF. CDR3 in DNA: TGTGCCAGCAGTTTAATCAGTGAAAAGAGCTACACCTTC. The chain carries TRBV12-3 or TRBV12-4 and TRBJ1-2; D is ambiguous. This CDR3 has 13 amino acids. Between the trimmed V and J ends, which lost 2 bases and 9 bases, there was a span of 13 bases.